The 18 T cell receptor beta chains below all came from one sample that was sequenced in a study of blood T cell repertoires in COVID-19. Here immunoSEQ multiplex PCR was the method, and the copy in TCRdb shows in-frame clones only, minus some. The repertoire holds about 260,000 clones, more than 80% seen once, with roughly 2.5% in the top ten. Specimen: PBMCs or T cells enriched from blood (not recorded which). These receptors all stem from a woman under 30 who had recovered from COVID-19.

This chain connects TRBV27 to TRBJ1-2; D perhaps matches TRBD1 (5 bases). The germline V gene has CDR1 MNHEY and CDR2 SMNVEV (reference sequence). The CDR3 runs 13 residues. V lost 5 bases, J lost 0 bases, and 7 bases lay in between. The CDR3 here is CASSVTANYGYTF. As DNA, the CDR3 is TGTGCCAGCAGTGTGACAGCTAACTATGGCTACACCTTC.

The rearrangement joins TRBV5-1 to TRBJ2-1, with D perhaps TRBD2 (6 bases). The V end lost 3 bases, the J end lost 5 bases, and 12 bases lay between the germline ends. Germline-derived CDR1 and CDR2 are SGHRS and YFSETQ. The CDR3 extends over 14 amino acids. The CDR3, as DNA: TGCGCCAGCAGCTCCCTCGCGGGGAACAATGAGCAGTTCTTC. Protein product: CASSSLAGNNEQFF.

CDR3 in DNA: TGTGCCAGCTCACCAGAGGGAAGGAAGTCGGAAAAACTGTTTTTT. Amino acids: CASSPEGRKSEKLFF. The V and J genes are TRBV18 and TRBJ1-4; D not certain. The germline CDR1 and CDR2 sequences are KGHSH and LQKENI. V lost 2 bases to trimming and J lost 8 bases, with 15 bases between them. This CDR3 is 15 amino acids long.

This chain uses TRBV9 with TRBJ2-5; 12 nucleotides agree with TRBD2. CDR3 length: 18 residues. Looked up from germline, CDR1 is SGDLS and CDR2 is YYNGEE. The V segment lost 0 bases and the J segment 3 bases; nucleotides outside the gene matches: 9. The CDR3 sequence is CASSVDPSGGGLKETQYF. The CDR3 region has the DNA TGTGCCAGCAGCGTAGATCCTAGCGGGGGGGGCCTAAAAGAGACCCAGTACTTC.

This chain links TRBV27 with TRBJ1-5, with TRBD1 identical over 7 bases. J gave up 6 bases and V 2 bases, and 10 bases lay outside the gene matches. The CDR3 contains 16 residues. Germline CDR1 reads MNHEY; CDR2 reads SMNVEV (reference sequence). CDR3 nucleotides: TGTGCCAGCAGTTTAACCAGGGGGTTGGGGGTTCAGCCCCAGCATTTT. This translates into CASSLTRGLGVQPQHF.

CDR3 nucleotide sequence: TGTGCCAGCAGTTTGCCCACAGGGCACTATGGCTACACCTTC. Encoded protein: CASSLPTGHYGYTF. The chain uses TRBV28 and TRBJ1-2, with D possibly matching TRBD1 (6 bases). Germline values: CDR1 MDHEN, CDR2 SYDVKM. CDR3 size: 14 residues. V was shortened by 3 bases and J by 3 bases, with 11 bases between the two germline ends.

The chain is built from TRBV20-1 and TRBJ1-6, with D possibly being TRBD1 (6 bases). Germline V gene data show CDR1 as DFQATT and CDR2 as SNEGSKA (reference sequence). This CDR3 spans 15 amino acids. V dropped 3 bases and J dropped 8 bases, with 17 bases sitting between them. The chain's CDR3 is CSASFRTVHYSPLHF. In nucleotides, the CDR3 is TGCAGTGCTAGTTTTCGGACAGTCCATTATTCACCCCTCCACTTT.

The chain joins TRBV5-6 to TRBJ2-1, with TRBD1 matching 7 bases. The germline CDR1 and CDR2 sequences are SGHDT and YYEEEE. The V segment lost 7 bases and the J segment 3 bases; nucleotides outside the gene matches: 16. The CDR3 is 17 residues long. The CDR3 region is CASYITGTDAYYNEQFF. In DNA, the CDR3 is TGTGCCAGCTACATTACCGGGACAGATGCCTACTACAATGAGCAGTTCTTC.

CDR3 bases: TGTGCCAGCTCACCCATGAGCTCCTACAATGAGCAGTTCTTC. This gives the protein CASSPMSSYNEQFF. V is TRBV18 and J is TRBJ2-1, with D unclear. Trimming cost V 3 bases and J 0 bases, with 6 bases left between them. The CDR3 runs 14 residues. Germline CDR1 and CDR2: KGHSH and LQKENI. The variable domain in full, with the rest retrieved from reference TRBV18 and TRBJ2-1, is NAGVMQNPRHLVRRRGQEARLRCSPMKGHSHVYWYRQLPEEGLKFMVYLQKENIIDESGMPKERFSAEFPKEGPSILRIQQVVRGDSAAYFCASSPMSSYNEQFFGPGTRLTVL.

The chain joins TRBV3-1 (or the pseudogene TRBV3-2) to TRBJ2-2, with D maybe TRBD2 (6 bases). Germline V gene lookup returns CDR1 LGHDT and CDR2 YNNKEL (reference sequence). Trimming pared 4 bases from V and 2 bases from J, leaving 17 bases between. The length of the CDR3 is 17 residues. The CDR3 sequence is CASSLGGTDLNTGELFF. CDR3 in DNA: TGTGCCAGCAGCCTTGGGGGGACGGACCTAAACACCGGGGAGCTGTTTTTT.

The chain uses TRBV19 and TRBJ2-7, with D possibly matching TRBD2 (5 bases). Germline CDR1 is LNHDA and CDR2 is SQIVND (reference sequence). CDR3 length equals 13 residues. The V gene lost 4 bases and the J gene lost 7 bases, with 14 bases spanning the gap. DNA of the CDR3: TGTGCCAGTAGTACGCTAGCACCCGTTGAGCAGTACTTC. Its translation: CASSTLAPVEQYF.

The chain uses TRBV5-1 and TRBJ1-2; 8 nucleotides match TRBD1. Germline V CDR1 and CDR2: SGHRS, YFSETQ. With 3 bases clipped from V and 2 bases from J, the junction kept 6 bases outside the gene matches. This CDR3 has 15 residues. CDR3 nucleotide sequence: TGCGCCAGCAGCTCTCACGGGACAGGCAACTATGGCTACACCTTC. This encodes CASSSHGTGNYGYTF. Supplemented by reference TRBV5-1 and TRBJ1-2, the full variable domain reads KAGVTQTPRYLIKTRGQQVTLSCSPISGHRSVSWYQQTPGQGLQFLFEYFSETQRNKGNFPGRFSGRQFSNSRSEMNVSTLELGDSALYLCASSSHGTGNYGYTFGSGTRLTVV.

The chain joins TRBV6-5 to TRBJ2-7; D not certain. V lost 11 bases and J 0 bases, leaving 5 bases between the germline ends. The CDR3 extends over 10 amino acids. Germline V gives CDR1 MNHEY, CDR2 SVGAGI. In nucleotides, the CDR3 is TGTGCCGCGTCCTCCTACGAGCAGTACTTC. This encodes CAASSYEQYF.

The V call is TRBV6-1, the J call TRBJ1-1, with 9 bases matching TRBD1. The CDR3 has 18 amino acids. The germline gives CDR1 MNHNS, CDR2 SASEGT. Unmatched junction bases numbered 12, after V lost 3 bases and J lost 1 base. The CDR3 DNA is TGTGCCAGCAGTGAGGCAGACAGGGGGTATTTGGGGAACACTGAAGCTTTCTTT. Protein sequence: CASSEADRGYLGNTEAFF.

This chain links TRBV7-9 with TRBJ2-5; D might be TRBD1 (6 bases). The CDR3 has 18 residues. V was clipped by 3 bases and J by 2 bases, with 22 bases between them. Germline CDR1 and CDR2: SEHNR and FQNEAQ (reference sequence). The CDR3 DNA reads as TGTGCCAGCAGCTTTACTCTCCGGCCCGGACAGCAACAAGAGACCCAGTACTTC. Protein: CASSFTLRPGQQQETQYF.

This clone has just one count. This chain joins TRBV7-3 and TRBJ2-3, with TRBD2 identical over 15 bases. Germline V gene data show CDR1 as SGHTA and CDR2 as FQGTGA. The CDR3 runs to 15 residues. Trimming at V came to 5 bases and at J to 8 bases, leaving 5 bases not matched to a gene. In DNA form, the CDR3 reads TGTGCCAGCAGCAGGACTAGCGGGGGGGTGGTTACGCAGTATTTT. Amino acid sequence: CASSRTSGGVVTQYF.

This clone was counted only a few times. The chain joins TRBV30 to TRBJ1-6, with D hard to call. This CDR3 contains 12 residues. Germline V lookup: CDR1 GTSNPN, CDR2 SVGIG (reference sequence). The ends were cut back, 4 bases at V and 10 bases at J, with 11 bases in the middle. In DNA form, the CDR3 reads TGTGCCTGGACCCCTGAAAGCTCACCCCTCCACTTT. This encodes CAWTPESSPLHF.

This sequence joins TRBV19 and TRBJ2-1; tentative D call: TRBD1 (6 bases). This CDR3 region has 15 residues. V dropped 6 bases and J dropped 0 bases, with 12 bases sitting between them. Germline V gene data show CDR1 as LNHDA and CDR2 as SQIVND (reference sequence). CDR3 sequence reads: CASSIDRSSYNEQFF. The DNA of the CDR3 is TGTGCCAGTAGCATCGACAGGAGCTCCTACAATGAGCAGTTCTTC.